These T cell receptor beta chains were read from a single sample in a study of PD-1 blockade in mismatch repair-deficient tumors. Libraries were prepared by immunoSEQ multiplex PCR; TCRdb keeps only in-frame clonotypes and omits some of them. Of approximately 120,000 clones listed, about 88% were seen once; the top ten hold roughly 14%. The material sequenced was peripheral blood, taken 44 weeks after starting pembrolizumab. Receptors were obtained from an adult with mismatch repair-deficient cancer. CDR3s include the opening cysteine and the closing phenylalanine or tryptophan. D genes are given only for firm matches. Where a row states a size, it is once, few, many or the class of an expanded clone; other rows omit it.

CDR3nt	CDR3aa	j_gene	abundance	d_gene	v_gene
TGCGCCAGCAGCCAAGGTCTGGTGATGAACACTGAAGCTTTCTTT	CASSQGLVMNTEAFF	TRBJ1-1	-	-	TRBV4-1
TGTGCCAGCAGCTTATCTGGGAATCAGCCCCAGCATTTT	CASSLSGNQPQHF	TRBJ1-5	-	-	TRBV7-9
TGTGCCTGGAGTGTAGGACTAGCGTTACACTACGAGCAGTACTTC	CAWSVGLALHYEQYF	TRBJ2-7	-	TRBD2	TRBV30
TGTGCCAGCAGCTTATTACGGGAGGGACCATACATTCAGTACTTC	CASSLLREGPYIQYF	TRBJ2-4	-	TRBD2	TRBV11-2
TGCGCCAGCAGCACCTCTTATCTTGGACTAGCGGGAGGACGCGAGCAGTACTTC	CASSTSYLGLAGGREQYF	TRBJ2-7	-	TRBD2	TRBV4-1
TGTGCCAGTAGTATACGGGACACCTACACCGGGGAGCTGTTTTTT	CASSIRDTYTGELFF	TRBJ2-2	-	-	TRBV19
TGTGCCAGCAGTGAGGGTTTTGGAGTTTATGGCTACACCTTC	CASSEGFGVYGYTF	TRBJ1-2	-	-	TRBV6-1
TGTGCCAGCAGCTTGGGACAGAAGATGGGCTACACCTTC	CASSLGQKMGYTF	TRBJ1-2	-	TRBD1	TRBV7-9
TGTGCCAGCAGTTCGACCGGGACTAGGACCTACGAGCAGTACTTC	CASSSTGTRTYEQYF	TRBJ2-7	few	TRBD2	TRBV28
TGTGCCAGCAGCCAGGCCAGGACAGGGGGCGAGGATGAGCAGTTCTTC	CASSQARTGGEDEQFF	TRBJ2-1	-	TRBD1	TRBV4-2
TGCGCCAGCAGCGTAGTAGGGGGGCAAAACTCTGGAAACACCATATATTTT	CASSVVGGQNSGNTIYF	TRBJ1-3	once	-	TRBV4-1
TGTGCCAGCAGCTTATTATCTAGCGGGAAGAATGAGCAGTTCTTC	CASSLLSSGKNEQFF	TRBJ2-1	once	TRBD2	TRBV7-6
TGTGCCAGCAGCTCTGGGCGTGGGTACGGGTCGATAGATACGCAGTATTTT	CASSSGRGYGSIDTQYF	TRBJ2-3	-	-	TRBV7-8
TGCGCCAGCAGCCAAGAGGGAGTAAGACGAAATGAGCAGTTCTTC	CASSQEGVRRNEQFF	TRBJ2-1	-	-	TRBV4-1
TGTGCCAGCAGCTTTGGGGTGACAGGGGCCTACGAGCAGTACTTC	CASSFGVTGAYEQYF	TRBJ2-7	-	TRBD1	TRBV7-2
TGTGCCAGTAGTATGAGTCAGGGGACAAACAATGAGCAGTTCTTC	CASSMSQGTNNEQFF	TRBJ2-1	-	-	TRBV19
TGTGCCAGCAGCTTAACCCTTCGCGGGAGGGAAGACACAGATACGCAGTATTTT	CASSLTLRGREDTDTQYF	TRBJ2-3	once	TRBD2	TRBV7-2
TGCGCCAGCAGCCACTTATTGGGAGTGCCCCAGCATTTT	CASSHLLGVPQHF	TRBJ1-5	-	-	TRBV4-1
TGTGCCAGCAGTCCTAGTAACAGGCGCTTCTCTGGAAACACCATATATTTT	CASSPSNRRFSGNTIYF	TRBJ1-3	-	-	TRBV27
TGTGCCAGCAGTTCGCGAACCGGGACAGGGTTCCACGAGCAGTACTTC	CASSSRTGTGFHEQYF	TRBJ2-7	once	TRBD1	TRBV27
TGTGCCAGCAGTTTAAGACGCAGGGTAGTAGCCCCGACGGGGCAGTACTTC	CASSLRRRVVAPTGQYF	TRBJ2-7	once	-	TRBV28
TGCGCCAGCAGTGCTTTACAGGGGGGTAATGAAAAACTGTTTTTT	CASSALQGGNEKLFF	TRBJ1-4	-	TRBD1	TRBV5-1
TGTGCCAGCAGCGCCCGAGCCGGGACAGATAACACAGATACGCAGTATTTT	CASSARAGTDNTDTQYF	TRBJ2-3	-	TRBD1	TRBV9
TGTGCCAGCAGCTCGCAGGGTAGGAACGCCAAAAACATTCAGTACTTC	CASSSQGRNAKNIQYF	TRBJ2-4	-	-	TRBV5-5
TGCAGCGGCTCTCCGGGGCTAGGCGGGGAGCTGTTTTTT	CSGSPGLGGELFF	TRBJ2-2	-	-	TRBV29-1
TGCGCCAGCAGCCAGGCAGCGGACCAAGAGACCCAGTACTTC	CASSQAADQETQYF	TRBJ2-5	many	-	TRBV4-3
TGCGCCAGCAGCCAAGATCTTTTCGGGGACAGGGGGCCCGGGGAGCTGTTTTTT	CASSQDLFGDRGPGELFF	TRBJ2-2	-	TRBD1	TRBV4-3
TGCAGCGTTGAAGAGGAGGGAATCTGGAACACTGAAGCTTTCTTT	CSVEEEGIWNTEAFF	TRBJ1-1	few	-	TRBV29-1
TGTGCCAGCATCCCAGGGGGCAATCAGCCCCAGCATTTT	CASIPGGNQPQHF	TRBJ1-5	many	-	TRBV28
TGCGCCAGCAGCTTGGAGCGGGACAGGCCGTCCTATGGCTACACCTTC	CASSLERDRPSYGYTF	TRBJ1-2	-	TRBD1	TRBV5-1
TGTGCCAGCAGTGCCTGGGCAGGGAGCTCCTACGAGCAGTACTTC	CASSAWAGSSYEQYF	TRBJ2-7	few	-	TRBV2
TGTGCCAGCTCACCACCTGGGACAGTATACGAGCAGTACTTC	CASSPPGTVYEQYF	TRBJ2-7	-	TRBD1	TRBV18
TGTGCCAGCTCACCACGGGGGCTCGGGGCCGGGGAGCTGTTTTTT	CASSPRGLGAGELFF	TRBJ2-2	few	-	TRBV18
TGTGCCAGTAGTATCCGCTATCTTCGCACAGATACGCAGTATTTT	CASSIRYLRTDTQYF	TRBJ2-3	-	-	TRBV19
TGTGCCAGCGATTGGACTAGCGCCTCCTACGAGCAGTACTTC	CASDWTSASYEQYF	TRBJ2-7	-	TRBD2	TRBV6-1
TGTGCCAGCAGCTCTCTTACCGCGGTGGGGGACACTGAAGCTTTCTTT	CASSSLTAVGDTEAFF	TRBJ1-1	-	-	TRBV7-3
TGTGCCAGTAGTATCCCCCAGGGTGGGTTATTAGGGGCCAACGTCCTGACTTTC	CASSIPQGGLLGANVLTF	TRBJ2-6	-	-	TRBV19
TGTGCCAGCGAACCACCGGGACTAGCGGGAGGTGGGACGCAGTATTTT	CASEPPGLAGGGTQYF	TRBJ2-3	-	TRBD2	TRBV5-6
TGCGCCAGCAGCCAAGTCAGACAGGGGGCAGATACGCAGTATTTT	CASSQVRQGADTQYF	TRBJ2-3	-	TRBD1	TRBV4-3
TGTGCCAGCTCCCCCAGGGGTATGAACACTGAAGCTTTCTTT	CASSPRGMNTEAFF	TRBJ1-1	-	-	TRBV18
TGTGCCAGCAGCTTAGACCAGAGGGACTACAATGAGCAGTTCTTC	CASSLDQRDYNEQFF	TRBJ2-1	-	-	TRBV11-2
TGTGCCAGCAGCTTCGGGACAGGGGGCACAGATACGCAGTATTTT	CASSFGTGGTDTQYF	TRBJ2-3	-	TRBD1	TRBV5-6
TGTGCCAGCAGCTCTCCGGGACTAGCGGGAGATCACAATGAGCAGTTCTTC	CASSSPGLAGDHNEQFF	TRBJ2-1	-	TRBD2	TRBV7-9